Each of the 14 T cell receptor beta chains below was sequenced from the same sample in a study of control samples from healthy donors and cancer patients. TCRdb's copy holds only in-frame clones and misses some; the assay was immunoSEQ multiplex PCR. The sample yields about 70,000 clones, approximately 84% seen once. Sequencing input: blood. These receptors were collected from a man between 45 and 60 years old in good health.

This rearrangement joins TRBV7-9 to TRBJ1-2, with 7 bases lining up with TRBD1. V lost 1 base, J lost 7 bases, and 6 bases stayed unmatched. Germline V gene lookup returns CDR1 SEHNR and CDR2 FQNEAQ (reference sequence). CDR3 size: 14 residues. Here the CDR3 reads CASSLGATGSGYTF. The CDR3 nucleotides are TGTGCCAGCAGCTTAGGGGCGACAGGGAGTGGCTACACCTTC.

This chain links TRBV5-1 with TRBJ2-2; possible D gene TRBD1, 6 bases. V was trimmed by 0 bases and J by 5 bases, leaving 11 bases between them. The CDR3 runs to 15 residues. Germline V lookup: CDR1 SGHRS, CDR2 YFSETQ. The CDR3 protein is CASSLESGVTGELFF. CDR3 in DNA: TGCGCCAGCAGCTTGGAGTCAGGGGTGACCGGGGAGCTGTTTTTT.

CDR3 in amino acids: CAWSGFDRAPNYGYTF. CDR3 DNA: TGTGCCTGGAGTGGCTTTGACAGGGCTCCCAACTATGGCTACACCTTC. The V gene is TRBV30, the J gene TRBJ1-2; 7 bases line up with TRBD1. Looked up from germline, CDR1 is GTSNPN and CDR2 is SVGIG (reference sequence). The CDR3 is 16 residues long. J gave up 2 bases and V 1 base, and 10 bases lay outside the gene matches.

The J gene is TRBJ1-1, the V gene TRBV20-1, with a weak D call TRBD1 (5 bases). Trimming took 3 bases from V and 6 from J, leaving 14 bases between them. The CDR3 is made up of 13 amino acids. CDR1 DFQATT and CDR2 SNEGSKA come from the germline V gene (reference sequence). CDR3 in DNA: TGCAGTGCTAGTGAGGGACCCCTGGCTGAAGCTTTCTTT. Residues: CSASEGPLAEAFF.

The chain is built from TRBV2 and TRBJ2-7; D not certain. The CDR3 is 14 residues long. The germline CDR1 and CDR2 sequences are SNHLY and FYNNEI. V was cut by 3 bases and J by 3 bases, with 12 bases left in between. In nucleotides, the CDR3 is TGTGCCAGCAGTGACCTAGATTCGCGCTACGAGCAGTACTTC. This encodes CASSDLDSRYEQYF.

On this clone itself: Compared with germline, one end of the junction differs, possibly owing to a read error. Other DNA sequences from this sample encode an identical CDR3 as well. This rearrangement joins TRBV29-1 to TRBJ2-7, with no clear D. The germline V gene has CDR1 SQVTM and CDR2 ANQGSEA. This CDR3 contains 12 residues. CDR3 region: CSVVRTTYEQYF. Written as DNA, the CDR3 is TGCAGCGTTGTTAGGACGACCTACGAGCAGTATTTC.

This clone showed up just a few times. The chain combines TRBV11-2 with TRBJ1-1, with no clear D. In germline, CDR1 is SGHAT, CDR2 FQNNGV. V was cut by 1 base and J by 6 bases, with 12 bases left in between. The CDR3 covers 14 residues. The CDR3 protein is CASSLAHIASEAFF. The CDR3 region has the DNA TGTGCCAGCAGCTTAGCACATATAGCCTCTGAAGCTTTCTTT.

The chain has TRBV28 and TRBJ2-5; D not certain. CDR3 length equals 12 residues. Trimming took 5 bases from V and 5 from J, leaving 9 bases between them. Germline-derived CDR1 and CDR2 are MDHEN and SYDVKM. CDR3 region: CASSVGSETQYF. The CDR3 DNA sequence: TGTGCCAGCAGTGTGGGATCTGAGACCCAGTACTTC.

The rearrangement joins TRBV5-6 to TRBJ2-7; unclear D gene. Germline V gene lookup returns CDR1 SGHDT and CDR2 YYEEEE. This CDR3 comprises 12 residues. V dropped 4 bases and J dropped 8 bases, with 13 bases sitting between them. The DNA of the CDR3 is TGTGCCAGCAGCAATTCAAAGTTAAAGCAGTACTTC. It encodes CASSNSKLKQYF. The variable domain in full, completed from reference TRBV5-6 and TRBJ2-7, reads DAGVTQSPTHLIKTRGQQVTLRCSPKSGHDTVSWYQQALGQGPQFIFQYYEEEERQRGNFPDRFSGHQFPNYSSELNVNALLLGDSALYLCASSNSKLKQYFGPGTRLTVT.

The count of this clone is one. The chain recombines TRBV4-3 with TRBJ2-3; 12 bases match TRBD2. V lost 5 bases to trimming and J lost 5 bases; unmatched junction nucleotides: 8. The V gene's germline CDR1 is LGHNA and CDR2 YSLEER. There are 16 residues in the CDR3. The chain's CDR3 is CASSSRLAGEGDTQYF. The CDR3 DNA reads TGCGCCAGCAGCTCCCGACTAGCGGGGGAAGGAGATACGCAGTATTTT.

The table lists this clone with a count of one. This chain connects TRBV6-4 to TRBJ2-4, with D possibly matching TRBD2 (5 bases). The CDR3 totals 14 residues. CDR1 is MRHNA, CDR2 SNTAGT, per germline. V lost 0 bases and J lost 6, with 9 bases in between. The CDR3 spells CASSDSSRGNIQYF. The CDR3 DNA follows: TGTGCCAGCAGTGACTCGAGTCGGGGAAACATTCAGTACTTC.

The chain couples TRBV5-4 to TRBJ2-7; D is unclear. The V end lost 1 base, the J end lost 2 bases, and 7 bases lay between the germline ends. Germline V gene sequence: CDR1 SGHNT, CDR2 YYREEE (reference sequence). The CDR3 length is 13 residues. The DNA for the CDR3 is TGTGCCAGCAGCTTGAAAGGCCCCTACGAGCAGTACTTC. Encoded protein: CASSLKGPYEQYF.

This clone came up once. This chain uses TRBV19 with TRBJ1-1; D ambiguous. This CDR3 spans 13 amino acids. Trimming removed 3 bases at V and 1 base at J, with 6 bases between. Germline V gene lookup returns CDR1 LNHDA and CDR2 SQIVND (reference sequence). CDR3 DNA: TGTGCCAGTAGTATCACTGGGAACACTGAAGCTTTCTTT. Translating gives CASSITGNTEAFF.

The V call is TRBV14, the J call TRBJ1-1; D may be TRBD1 (6 bases). This CDR3 contains 13 residues. Germline CDR1 is SGHDN and CDR2 is FVKESK. V was shortened by 4 bases and J by 2 bases, with 8 bases between the two germline ends. CDR3 in amino acids: CASSPDSNTEAFF. DNA for the CDR3: TGTGCCAGCAGCCCGGACAGCAACACTGAAGCTTTCTTT.